One T cell receptor beta chain is described in this entry. There is no known antigen for this receptor. The record has no base qualities; no much larger clone is one base away. The treatment or condition label of this sample denotes: around 19 received Ad26.COV2.S at low or high dose, single or two shots; 5 received placebo; per-sample allocation not given. Repertoires of vaccine and placebo recipients were sequenced from samples taken on day 63 after the first injection. In Cohort 1b, fewer than 30 adults aged 18-55 years were enrolled at a single site in Boston, USA, between 29 July and 7 August 2020. Ad26.COV2.S was a replication-incompetent adenovirus type 26 vector that expressed a prefusion-stabilized SARS-CoV-2 spike protein derived from the original Wuhan strain. This record belongs to a study of Ad26.COV2.S vaccination and SARS-CoV-2 variants (dated by TCRdb to the early 2020s). For context, the study as a whole: Donors in the vaccine arm were drawn from COV1001, a multicentre, randomized, double-blind, placebo-controlled phase I-IIa trial testing Ad26.COV2.S in healthy adults. Ad26.COV2.S was administered intramuscularly at 5 x 10^10 or 1 x 10^11 viral particles, either as a single shot or as two shots given 56 days apart. TCRbeta repertoire sequencing served as the tool for gauging how specific and how broad the SARS-CoV-2-reactive T cell receptors were following Ad26.COV2.S vaccination. The TCR-sequenced set comprised around 30 samples: some 19 Ad26.COV2.S vaccine recipients, 5 placebo recipients and 8 SARS-CoV-2 convalescent individuals. Trial participants were randomized into five groups of five, in which low-dose or high-dose Ad26.COV2.S was given once or twice, or placebo was given on both occasions. Throughout the experiments and outcome assessment, investigators stayed blinded to trial group allocation.

The immunoSEQ Assay was the method used to sequence TCRbeta CDR3 regions. After extraction, genomic DNA underwent amplification by bias-controlled multiplex PCR, followed by high-throughput sequencing. As for the original processing: Collapsing and filtering of sequences were performed to quantify the absolute abundance of each unique TCRbeta CDR3 region. T cell fraction was estimated by normalizing TCRbeta template counts to usable DNA, which was measured by amplifying reference genes present in all nucleated cells. Repertoire TCRs were annotated as SARS-CoV-2-specific when V gene, CDR3 amino acid sequence and J gene were exactly matched to a known reactive TCR set. The reference SARS-CoV-2 TCR set came from MIRA and was filtered for enrichment in COVID-19-positive ImmuneCODE repertoires, removing public or cross-reactive TCRs. Based on the MIRA antigens, annotated TCRs were further analysed at the level of specific ORF or position within ORF. Depth was the summed frequency of annotated unique rearrangements, while breadth was defined as annotated unique rearrangements over total unique productive rearrangements. TCR breadth was compared between groups using two-sided Wilcoxon rank-sum tests. TCRdb obtained this table from immuneACCESS and retained in-frame rearrangements with V and J assigned. These tables miss some clones; where compared with another copy, unresolved V genes account for less than half of the shortfall, and the remainder is unexplained. V and J calls and clone size follow that table, whereas D and trimming were derived from the DNA. The sample profile shows some 390,000 clones; roughly 90% of them were found once. The ten largest account for about 2% of the sample.

Broad study findings and their caveats: The study was not powered to compare responses between vaccine doses or regimens. Non-spike TCR breadth was comparable between vaccine and placebo recipients, consistent with the vaccine containing only spike. After vaccination, substantial breadth of spike-specific CD8+ and CD4+ T cell responses was reported. The authors noted that the TCR breadth and depth analyses may have underestimated total T cell responses. Higher spike-specific TCR breadth was observed in Ad26.COV2.S recipients than in placebo recipients (P = 0.0014).

V ends up 6 bases short and J 4 bases short, with an unmatched junction base count of 11. Reading the germline V gene gives CDR1 SQVTM and CDR2 ANQGSEA. Reading from cysteine to phenylalanine, the CDR3 counts 14 amino acids. CDR3 DNA only is kept here, 42 bases in frame from base 1. Material: peripheral blood, obtained in a trial of Ad26.COV2.S vaccine versus placebo. The sequence links TRBV29-1 to TRBJ2-7, with 8 bases in between that match TRBD2. The source is a person between 18 and 65 years old who received the Ad26.COV2.S COVID-19 vaccine or a placebo. The CDR3 region reads CSVLTGTSAYEQYF. Read as DNA, the sequence is TGCAGCGTACTTACCGGGACTAGTGCTTACGAGCAGTACTTC.